This T cell receptor (beta chain) comes out of a study of glioma-infiltrating T cells. Study-level findings and limits: Only very few CDR3 sequences appeared in both tissue and blood. Tissue-blood divergence was below expectation in non-neoplastic patients, above in gliomas.

This clonotype was observed a handful of times. What it binds is not known. Germline V gene lookup returns CDR1 SEHNR and CDR2 FQNEAQ (reference sequence). The CDR3 is made up of 13 amino acids. The V gene end was trimmed by 6 bases and the J gene end by 4 bases; junction bases not matched to a gene: 6. Amplification of TCR alpha and beta CDR3 regions from RNA used iRepertoire nested multiplex PCR. One-step reverse transcription and amplification started from roughly 100-400 ng of tissue mRNA or PBMC total RNA. TCRdb reprocessed the multiplex PCR reads with MiXCR, giving one entry per CDR3 protein. The repertoire has about 89,000 distinct CDR3 sequences, 20% to 25% of them found once; the top ten carry about 6.6%.

Material for sequencing was glioma tissue, nonneoplastic brain tissue, or PBMCs (not recorded which). The TCR originated in a human donor with low-grade glioma or glioblastoma, undergoing nonglioma brain surgery, or in good health (not recorded which). This chain links TRBV7-9 with TRBJ2-7; 7 bases fit TRBD1. The CDR3 region has the DNA TGTGCCAGCAGGCGAGAGGGACAGTACGAGCAGTACTTC. Encoded protein: CASRREGQYEQYF.